Following are 3 T cell receptor beta chains from one sample sequenced in a study of T cell repertoires in cytomegalovirus infection. MiXCR, run by TCRdb on the reads, gives a single entry per CDR3 protein. The data contain about a million distinct CDR3 sequences, roughly 30% of them singletons. Their recognized antigens are unknown. This specimen was cultured CD8+ T cells from PBMCs, taken from culture after CMV antigen stimulation. The receptors here all came from a human donor in good health (CMV status not recorded). Some clones in this sample may be carry-over from other donors' samples.

Only a few counts were recorded for this clonotype. The gene calls are TRBV27 and TRBJ2-3, with 8 bases that match TRBD1. CDR1 is MNHEY, CDR2 SMNVEV, per germline (reference sequence). This CDR3 comprises 15 residues. V shed 4 bases and J 3 bases; nucleotides not matched to a gene: 6. The CDR3 loop is CASSWGDRPTDTQYF. The CDR3 DNA follows: TGTGCCAGCAGTTGGGGGGACAGGCCAACAGATACGCAGTATTTT.

The chain recombines TRBV11-3 with TRBJ1-1; a weak D match, TRBD1 (5 bases). The V end was cut by 4 bases, the J end by 7 bases, with 13 bases between. The CDR3 sequence is 13 residues long. Per germline, CDR1 SGHNT and CDR2 YENEEA. CDR3 bases: TGTGCCAGCAGCTACAGGTCCGGGGTTGAAGCTTTCTTT. It encodes CASSYRSGVEAFF.

This clonotype was detected once. The CDR3 nucleotides read TGCAGTGCCCCAGAACCTCGGGACAGGGGGGTTAGAAGCTCCTACAATGAGCAGTTCTTC. Protein product: CSAPEPRDRGVRSSYNEQFF. The rearrangement uses TRBV20-1 and TRBJ2-1; 11 bases map to TRBD1. Germline V lookup: CDR1 DFQATT, CDR2 SNEGSKA (reference sequence). The CDR3 totals 20 residues. J lost 0 bases, V lost 6 bases, and 19 bases had no gene match.